The clone carrying this TCR beta chain was detected only a few times. Its cognate antigen is unknown. The data were obtained in a study of T cell responses to AZD1222 COVID-19 vaccine. The junction had 8 bases not matched to a gene; V was cut back by 2 bases and J by 2 bases. Germline V CDR1 and CDR2: MNHNS, SASEGT. This CDR3 is built from 17 residues. Study-level findings and limits: Regions 160-218 and 743-854 dominated among vaccine-associated CD4 TCRs spanning spike.

The method was immunoSEQ multiplex PCR; TCRdb's version includes in-frame clones alone and lacks a portion of them. This repertoire shows 95,000 to 150,000 clones, about 90% found once; its top ten account for 1.1%. The V call is TRBV6-1, the J call TRBJ1-1, with 10 bases lining up with TRBD1. The receptor was isolated from an adult in good health. The sequenced sample was peripheral blood, obtained on day 0 of AZD1222 vaccination. The CDR3 DNA sequence: TGTGCCAGCAGTGAATTTATAGGGACAGGGGCTAACACTGAAGCTTTCTTT. As protein: CASSEFIGTGANTEAFF.